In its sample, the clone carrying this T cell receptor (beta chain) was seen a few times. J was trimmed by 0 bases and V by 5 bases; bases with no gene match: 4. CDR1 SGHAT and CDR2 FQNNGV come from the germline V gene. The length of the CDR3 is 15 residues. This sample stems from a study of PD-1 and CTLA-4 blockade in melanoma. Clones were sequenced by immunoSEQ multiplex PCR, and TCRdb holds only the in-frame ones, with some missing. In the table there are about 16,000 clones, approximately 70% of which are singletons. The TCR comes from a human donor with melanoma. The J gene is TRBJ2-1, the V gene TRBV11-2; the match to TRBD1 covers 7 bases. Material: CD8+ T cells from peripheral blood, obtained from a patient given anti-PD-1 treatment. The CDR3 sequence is CASSKGQSSYNEQFF. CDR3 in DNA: TGTGCCAGCAGCAAGGGACAGAGCTCCTACAATGAGCAGTTCTTC.